The 22 T cell receptor beta chains in this list originate from one sample, sequenced in a study of T cells in Graves' hyperthyroidism and ophthalmopathy. TCR beta CDR3 sequences were amplified from RNA transcripts. During a first-round RT-PCR of the TCR CDR3, the HTBI primer set was used. TCRdb independently ran MiXCR on the multiplex PCR reads; one entry per CDR3 protein. This table holds 600,000 or so distinct CDR3 sequences, about 14% found once. The specimen was blood. All receptors come from a woman aged 18 to 35 with Graves' ophthalmopathy.

This clonotype came up many times. The V and J genes are TRBV5-5 and TRBJ2-7, with a tentative D call TRBD2 (6 bases). CDR3 size: 14 residues. Germline CDR1 and CDR2: SGHKS and YYEKEE (reference sequence). V was cut by 4 bases and J by 6 bases, with 17 bases left in between. The CDR3 loop reads CASSPQEGLSEQYF. The CDR3 coding sequence is TGTGCCAGCAGCCCCCAGGAGGGCCTCAGCGAGCAGTACTTC.

This clonotype was recorded at least ten times. The chain employs TRBV28 and TRBJ2-5; D remains ambiguous. The V gene lost 5 bases and the J gene lost 2 bases, with 6 bases spanning the gap. Per the germline V gene, CDR1 is MDHEN and CDR2 is SYDVKM. This CDR3 is 12 amino acids long. In DNA form, the CDR3 reads TGTGCCAGCAGTATTCTTCAAGAGACCCAGTACTTC. Translated, it gives CASSILQETQYF.

This sequence joins TRBV6-2 or TRBV6-3 and TRBJ2-3; the D is unclear. Trimming took off 5 bases at V and 0 bases at J, with 12 bases between the two ends. Germline values: CDR1 MNHEY, CDR2 SVGEGT. The CDR3 is 15 residues long. The CDR3 DNA reads TGTGCCAGCAGTCCCTTGGTCAGTAGCACAGATACGCAGTATTTT. It yields the protein CASSPLVSSTDTQYF.

V gene TRBV7-2 combines with J gene TRBJ2-7; 12 bases map to TRBD2. The CDR3 loop spans 16 amino acids. Germline CDR1 and CDR2: SGHTA and FQGNSA. V dropped 5 bases and J dropped 0; count of bases not matched to a gene: 5. CDR3 coding DNA: TGTGCCAGCAGCCGAACTAGCGGGAGGCACTCCTACGAGCAGTACTTC. Residues: CASSRTSGRHSYEQYF.

There are many counts of this clonotype. The rearrangement joins TRBV5-1 to TRBJ2-7, with D possibly being TRBD1 (5 bases). Germline lookup yields CDR1 SGHRS and CDR2 YFSETQ. The CDR3 totals 14 residues. Deletions cut 1 base from V and 5 bases from J, with 13 bases between. The CDR3 sequence is CASSLSRAGHEQYF. The CDR3 DNA reads as TGCGCCAGCAGCTTGAGTCGGGCAGGGCACGAGCAGTACTTC.

In the case of this clonotype: Possible read error: a much larger clone is one base away. The chain recombines TRBV30 with TRBJ2-1; the D is unclear. The V end was cut by 4 bases, the J end by 7 bases, with 5 bases between. This CDR3 spans 10 amino acids. CDR1 and CDR2 (germline): GTSNPN, SVGIG (reference sequence). Here the CDR3 reads CAWITNEQFF. Written as DNA, the CDR3 is TGTGCCTGGATTACGAATGAGCAGTTCTTC.

This clonotype was counted at least ten times. The chain is built from TRBV13 and TRBJ2-7; possible D gene TRBD1, 6 bases. CDR3 length: 13 amino acids. Trimming removed 10 bases at V and 5 bases at J, with 18 bases between. The germline CDR1 and CDR2 sequences are PRHDT and FYEKMQ (reference sequence). The CDR3 sequence: CAIRGNRANEQYF. In DNA, the CDR3 is TGTGCCATCCGAGGGAACAGGGCTAACGAGCAGTACTTC. Filled out from reference TRBV13 and TRBJ2-7, the complete variable domain reads AAGVIQSPRHLIKEKRETATLKCYPIPRHDTVYWYQQGPGQDPQFLISFYEKMQSDKGSIPDRFSAQQFSDYHSELNMSSLELGDSALYFCAIRGNRANEQYFGPGTRLTVT.

This clonotype was seen at least ten times. The gene calls are TRBV28 and TRBJ2-7; TRBD2 aligns across 8 bases. The germline CDR1 and CDR2 sequences are MDHEN and SYDVKM. There are 15 residues in the CDR3. The V and J ends lost 6 bases and 0 bases, in that order; junction bases with no gene match: 7. CDR3 protein: CASSRGGEGSYEQYF. The DNA for the CDR3 is TGTGCCAGCAGCCGGGGGGGCGAGGGCTCCTACGAGCAGTACTTC.

The table lists this clonotype with a few counts. The gene calls are TRBV3-1 and TRBJ2-5; 8 positions agree with TRBD2. This CDR3 comprises 16 residues. The V segment lost 4 bases and the J segment 1 base; nucleotides outside the gene matches: 8. The germline V gene encodes CDR1 LGHDT and CDR2 YNNKEL (reference sequence). CDR3 region: CASSPPAGVSQETQYF. The CDR3 DNA reads TGTGCCAGCAGCCCACCAGCGGGAGTTTCCCAAGAGACCCAGTACTTC.

This clonotype was seen a handful of times. The chain employs TRBV3-1 and TRBJ2-7; D might be TRBD2 (5 bases). This CDR3 region has 13 residues. Deletions cut 2 bases from V and 4 bases from J, with 9 bases between. Germline CDR1 reads LGHDT; CDR2 reads YNNKEL (reference sequence). CDR3 coding DNA: TGTGCCAGCAGCCAATCCCGGGAATACGAGCAGTACTTC. Its protein product is CASSQSREYEQYF.

On this clonotype: This sequence may be a read error, since a much larger clone differs from it by one base. This chain connects TRBV28 to TRBJ2-7; D may be TRBD1 (7 bases). CDR3 length: 15 residues. Trimming shortened V by 7 bases and J by 5 bases, and 21 bases separated the two germline ends. CDR1 and CDR2 from the germline V gene are MDHEN and SYDVKM. CDR3: CASNFSRGVGDEQYF. DNA for the CDR3: TGTGCCAGCAATTTCTCCAGGGGGGTGGGCGACGAGCAGTACTTC. Complete variable domain (other parts from reference TRBV28 and TRBJ2-7): DVKVTQSSRYLVKRTGEKVFLECVQDMDHENMFWYRQDPGLGLRLIYFSYDVKMKEKGDIPEGYSVSREKKERFSLILESASTNQTSMYLCASNFSRGVGDEQYFGPGTRLTVT.

This clonotype was detected many times. The V call is TRBV28, the J call TRBJ2-1; D might be TRBD2 (5 bases). The CDR3 spans 15 residues. Trimming stripped 4 bases from V and 4 bases from J, with 14 bases between. In germline, CDR1 is MDHEN, CDR2 SYDVKM. For the CDR3, the DNA is TGTGCCAGCAGTTCGAGGCGGAGCGGTTACAATGAGCAGTTCTTC. Residues: CASSSRRSGYNEQFF. Full variable domain (rest looked up from reference TRBV28 and TRBJ2-1): DVKVTQSSRYLVKRTGEKVFLECVQDMDHENMFWYRQDPGLGLRLIYFSYDVKMKEKGDIPEGYSVSREKKERFSLILESASTNQTSMYLCASSSRRSGYNEQFFGPGTRLTVL.

This clonotype was counted only a few times. The chain links TRBV27 to TRBJ1-1; weak D call: TRBD1 (6 bases). The V gene lost 7 bases and the J gene lost 1 base, with 16 bases spanning the gap. Germline loops: CDR1 MNHEY, CDR2 SMNVEV (reference sequence). CDR3 length: 15 amino acids. CDR3 sequence reads: CASIHWGGSNTEAFF. The CDR3 DNA sequence: TGTGCCAGCATTCATTGGGGGGGCTCGAACACTGAAGCTTTCTTT.

This sequence joins TRBV27 and TRBJ2-3, with D possibly matching TRBD1 (5 bases). V was clipped by 5 bases and J by 1 base, with 19 bases between them. The CDR3 extends over 17 amino acids. Germline V gene lookup returns CDR1 MNHEY and CDR2 SMNVEV (reference sequence). CDR3: CASSLAARQLGTDTQYF. The CDR3 DNA reads as TGTGCCAGCAGTCTCGCTGCTCGACAGCTGGGCACAGATACGCAGTATTTT.

This clonotype has at least ten counts. The chain is built from TRBV28 and TRBJ1-5; D is unclear. CDR1 MDHEN and CDR2 SYDVKM come from the germline V gene. Trimming removed 2 bases from V and 2 bases from J, with 13 bases in between. The CDR3 runs 16 residues. The CDR3 nucleotides are TGTGCCAGCAGTTTAGACCTTTGGGAGGGCAATCAGCCCCAGCATTTT. This gives the protein CASSLDLWEGNQPQHF. Based on the CDR3 plus reference TRBV28 and TRBJ1-5, the full variable domain is DVKVTQSSRYLVKRTGEKVFLECVQDMDHENMFWYRQDPGLGLRLIYFSYDVKMKEKGDIPEGYSVSREKKERFSLILESASTNQTSMYLCASSLDLWEGNQPQHFGDGTRLSIL.

To note about this clonotype: Since a much larger clone is just one base distant, this may be a read error. The V call is TRBV7-9, the J call TRBJ2-3; weak D call: TRBD2 (5 bases). CDR1 is SEHNR and CDR2 is FQNEAQ in the germline V gene (reference sequence). The CDR3 consists of 14 residues. The CDR3 nucleotides are TGTGCCAGCAGCTGGCTAGCTGGCACAGATATGCAGTATTTT. Its translation: CASSWLAGTDMQYF.

This clonotype was counted a few times. The chain carries TRBV6-1 and TRBJ1-5; D not certain. This CDR3 region has 14 residues. The V and J ends lost 0 bases and 7 bases respectively, with 10 bases between them. Looked up from germline, CDR1 is MNHNS and CDR2 is SASEGT. In DNA, the CDR3 is TGTGCCAGCAGTGAAGCGGGTGGCAGCCAGCCCCAGCATTTT. This encodes CASSEAGGSQPQHF.

A few counts support this clonotype. CDR3 in DNA: TGTGCCAGCAGCGTACCCAGCAGCGGGAGGGCCAACGCAGATACGCAGTATTTT. This translates into CASSVPSSGRANADTQYF. This chain connects TRBV9 to TRBJ2-3, with 10 bases aligning to TRBD2. With V trimmed by 1 base and J by 4 bases, 12 bases remained unmatched. Germline V gene data show CDR1 as SGDLS and CDR2 as YYNGEE. This CDR3 region has 18 residues.

The CDR3 nucleotides are TGTGCCAGCAGTTACTCGACTTCCGGCGATACGCAGTATTTT. Translating gives CASSYSTSGDTQYF. This chain uses TRBV6-2 or TRBV6-3 with TRBJ2-3, with D hard to call. Per the germline V gene, CDR1 is MNHEY and CDR2 is SVGEGT. The CDR3 length is 14 residues. V lost 0 bases and J 6 bases, leaving 10 bases between the germline ends.

Many counts were recorded for this clonotype. The rearrangement links TRBV5-5 to TRBJ2-1, with 15 bases that match TRBD2. The V segment lost 0 bases and the J segment 9 bases; nucleotides outside the gene matches: 1. The CDR3 runs 15 residues. Germline V lookup: CDR1 SGHKS, CDR2 YYEKEE (reference sequence). The CDR3 region is CASSLAGLAGGEQFF. In nucleotides, the CDR3 is TGTGCCAGCAGCTTGGCGGGACTAGCGGGAGGTGAGCAGTTCTTC.

At least ten counts were recorded for this clonotype. This chain connects TRBV4-1 to TRBJ2-3; D is unresolved. Germline-derived CDR1 and CDR2 are MGHRA and YSYEKL. V lost 1 base to trimming and J lost 0 bases, with 11 bases between them. This CDR3 region has 16 residues. The CDR3 sequence: CASSQGGLGSTDTQYF. CDR3 nucleotide sequence: TGCGCCAGCAGCCAAGGTGGGCTGGGGAGCACAGATACGCAGTATTTT.

This clonotype was counted only a few times. This rearrangement joins TRBV4-1 to TRBJ2-3, with 8 nucleotides matching TRBD2. Trimming at V came to 4 bases and at J to 3 bases, leaving 12 bases not matched to a gene. Germline values: CDR1 MGHRA, CDR2 YSYEKL. CDR3 length equals 17 residues. CDR3 residues: CASSLPEKRETTDTQYF. CDR3 bases: TGCGCCAGCAGCCTCCCTGAAAAGCGGGAGACAACAGATACGCAGTATTTT.